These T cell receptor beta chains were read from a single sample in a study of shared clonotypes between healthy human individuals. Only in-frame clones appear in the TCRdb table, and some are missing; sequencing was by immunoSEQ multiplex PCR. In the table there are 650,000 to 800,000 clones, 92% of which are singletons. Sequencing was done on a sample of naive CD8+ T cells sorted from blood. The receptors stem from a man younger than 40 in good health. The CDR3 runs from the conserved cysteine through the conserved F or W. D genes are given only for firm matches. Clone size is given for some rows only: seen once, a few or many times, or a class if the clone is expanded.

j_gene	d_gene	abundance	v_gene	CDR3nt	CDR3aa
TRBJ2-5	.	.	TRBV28	TGTGCCAGCAGTTTAGGGCAGACCCAGTACTTC	CASSLGQTQYF
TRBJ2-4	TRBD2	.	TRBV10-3	TGTGCCATCAGTGAGCCAGCGGGAGACAACAAAAACATTCAGTACTTC	CAISEPAGDNKNIQYF
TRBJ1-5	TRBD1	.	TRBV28	TGTGCCAGCAGTCCCCAGGAGGGGGCCGGGTATAGCAATCAGCCCCAGCATTTT	CASSPQEGAGYSNQPQHF
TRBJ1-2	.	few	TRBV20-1	TGCAGTGCGAGGGACCTCACCTTC	CSARDLTF
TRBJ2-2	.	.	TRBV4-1	TGCGCCAGCAGCGGGACCGGGGGACCCGCGATGGGGGAGCTGTTTTTT	CASSGTGGPAMGELFF
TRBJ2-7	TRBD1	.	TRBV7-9	TGTGCCAGCAGCCACCCAGACAGGGTGGGTTCCGAGCAGTACTTC	CASSHPDRVGSEQYF
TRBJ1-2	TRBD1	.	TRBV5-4	TGTGCCAGCAGCAACGGACAGGGCACTCGTTACTATGGCTACACCTTC	CASSNGQGTRYYGYTF
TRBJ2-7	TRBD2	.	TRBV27	TGTGCCAGCAGTTTTCTCCGGACTAGCGGGAGCCACGAGCAGTACTTC	CASSFLRTSGSHEQYF
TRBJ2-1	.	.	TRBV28	TGTGCCAGCAGTCCTAACGCAGGAGGGTTTCCTTCCTCCTACAATGAGCAGTTCTTC	CASSPNAGGFPSSYNEQFF
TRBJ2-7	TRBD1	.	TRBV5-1	TGCGCCAGCAGCATCCTTGGGACAGGGGCCTACGAGCAGTACTTC	CASSILGTGAYEQYF
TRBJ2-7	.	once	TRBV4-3	TGCGCCAGCAGTCTAGGGTCCGGGGACCTCAACTACGAGCAGTACTTC	CASSLGSGDLNYEQYF
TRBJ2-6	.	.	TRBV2	TGTGCCAGCCCGTCCGGCAGGGGACCTGGGGCCAACGTCCTGACTTTC	CASPSGRGPGANVLTF
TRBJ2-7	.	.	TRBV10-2	TGCGCCAGCGGTGTGACCGGGGAAGTCGTCTACGAGCAGTACTTC	CASGVTGEVVYEQYF
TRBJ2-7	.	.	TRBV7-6	TGTGCCAGCAGCTTTGAACTCGGATCAGGGGCATACGAGCAGTACTTC	CASSFELGSGAYEQYF
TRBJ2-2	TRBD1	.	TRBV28	TGTGCCAGCAGTCAGAGGACAGGGAACACCGGGGAGCTGTTTTTT	CASSQRTGNTGELFF
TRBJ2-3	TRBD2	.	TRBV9	TGTGCCAGCAGCTCCCAGCGGGAGGCCCTAGCGGATACGCAGTATTTT	CASSSQREALADTQYF
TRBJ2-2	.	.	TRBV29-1	TGCAGCGTTGAAGATGGCTCAAACACCGGGGAGCTGTTTTTT	CSVEDGSNTGELFF
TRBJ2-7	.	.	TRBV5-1	TGCGCCAGCAGCCCCTGGGGGGACTCCTACGAGCAGTACTTC	CASSPWGDSYEQYF
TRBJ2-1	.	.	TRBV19	TGTGCCAGTAGTATAGACGGATTCAGCTCCTACAATGAGCAGTTCTTC	CASSIDGFSSYNEQFF
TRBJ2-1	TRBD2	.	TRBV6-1	TGTGCCAGCAGTGAAGCGGGACTAGCGGGAACCTATGGTCGCTACAATGAGCAGTTCTTC	CASSEAGLAGTYGRYNEQFF
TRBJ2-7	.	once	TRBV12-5	TGTGCTAGTGGTTTGGTACTGGACTCGGCCTACGAGCAGTACTTC	CASGLVLDSAYEQYF
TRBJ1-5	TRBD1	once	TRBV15	TGTGCCACCAGCAGAGGACAGGGCTTTAGTCAGCCCCAGCATTTT	CATSRGQGFSQPQHF
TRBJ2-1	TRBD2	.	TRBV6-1	TGTGCCAGCAGTGAAAGGACTAGTAGGAATGAGCAGTTCTTC	CASSERTSRNEQFF
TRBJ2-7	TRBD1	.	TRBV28	TGTGCCAGCAGTTTCGATGGGACAGGGCTACCCTACGAGCAGTACTTC	CASSFDGTGLPYEQYF
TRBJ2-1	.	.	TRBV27	TGTGCCAGCAGTTTCGGACAATTAAATGAGCAGTTCTTC	CASSFGQLNEQFF
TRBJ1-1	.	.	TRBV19	TGTGCCAGTAGTATACCTTCGCCAGGGAGGACTGAAGCTTTCTTT	CASSIPSPGRTEAFF
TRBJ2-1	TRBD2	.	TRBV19	TGTGCCAGTAGTATTGGATTAGGGCTAGCGGGAGGAAATGAGCAGTTCTTC	CASSIGLGLAGGNEQFF
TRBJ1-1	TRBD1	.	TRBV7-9	TGTGCCAGCAGCTTAGCACGGACAGGGAACACTGAAGCTTTCTTT	CASSLARTGNTEAFF
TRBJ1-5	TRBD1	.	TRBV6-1	TGTGCCAGCGGGTTGTCAGGGGGTAATCAGCCCCAGCATTTT	CASGLSGGNQPQHF
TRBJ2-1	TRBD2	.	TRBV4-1	TGCGCCAGCAGCCACCTACTAGCGGGAGGGCCTGGGAATGAGCAGTTCTTC	CASSHLLAGGPGNEQFF
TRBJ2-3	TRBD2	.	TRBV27	TGTGCCAGCAGTCGGGGGAGGGCAAGCACAGATACGCAGTATTTT	CASSRGRASTDTQYF
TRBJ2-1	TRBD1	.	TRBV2	TGTGCCAGCAGGGCTGGGACAGGGGCTTACAATGAGCAGTTCTTC	CASRAGTGAYNEQFF
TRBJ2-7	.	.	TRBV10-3	TGTGCCATCAGTGAGGCCAAGGGCATTGCCGAGCAGTACTTC	CAISEAKGIAEQYF
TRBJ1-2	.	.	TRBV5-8	TGTGCCAGCAGCTTTCTCGGCGGCTACACCTTC	CASSFLGGYTF
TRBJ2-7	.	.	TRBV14	TGTGCCAGCAGCCCCCAAAGCTGCGAGCAGTACTTC	CASSPQSCEQYF
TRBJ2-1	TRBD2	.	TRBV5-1	TGCGCCAGCAGCCGGCCGAATGGGACTAGCGGGAGGGCCGGTTACAATGAGCAGTTCTTC	CASSRPNGTSGRAGYNEQFF
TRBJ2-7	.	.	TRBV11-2	TGTGCCAGCAGCCTAGATGACTACGAGCAGTACTTC	CASSLDDYEQYF
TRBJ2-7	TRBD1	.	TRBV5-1	TGCGCCAGCAGCCAACGACAGGGGGACCACGAGCAGTACTTC	CASSQRQGDHEQYF
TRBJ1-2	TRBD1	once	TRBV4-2	TGTGCCAGCAGCCAAGTCGGGACAGGACTGATTCCGAGTACTAGCTGGGTCTATGGCTACACCTTC	CASSQVGTGLIPSTSWVYGYTF
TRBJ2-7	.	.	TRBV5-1	TGCGCCAGCAGCTTGGGGACACCCTCTTACGAGCAGTACTTC	CASSLGTPSYEQYF
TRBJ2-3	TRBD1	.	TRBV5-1	TGCGCCAGCAGCTTTACCCAGGGGGCAGGCACAGATACGCAGTATTTT	CASSFTQGAGTDTQYF
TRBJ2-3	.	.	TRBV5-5	TGTGCCAGCAGCTTTACCGACTTGGACACAGATACGCAGTATTTT	CASSFTDLDTDTQYF
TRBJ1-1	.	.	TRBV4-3	TGCGCCAGCAGCCAAGATCGGGGGACCGCGAACACTGAAGCTTTCTTT	CASSQDRGTANTEAFF
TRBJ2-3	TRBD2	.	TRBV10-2	TGCGCCAGCAGTGATTTACTAGCGGGAGCAGAGGATACGCAGTATTTT	CASSDLLAGAEDTQYF
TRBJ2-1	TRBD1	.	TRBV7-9	TGTGCCAGCAGCCCAGGGTGGACAGGGGCCCTAGACAATGAGCAGTTCTTC	CASSPGWTGALDNEQFF
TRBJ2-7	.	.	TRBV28	TGTGCCAGCAGTTCCCGGGACGGGGTCTCCTACGAGCAGTACTTC	CASSSRDGVSYEQYF
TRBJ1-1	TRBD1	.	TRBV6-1	TGTGCCAGCAGTGAAGTTGACAGGGTTATTGTAGCTTTCTTT	CASSEVDRVIVAFF
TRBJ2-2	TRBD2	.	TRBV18	TGTGCCAGCTCCTATAGCGGGAGTAGGTACACCGGGGAGCTGTTTTTT	CASSYSGSRYTGELFF
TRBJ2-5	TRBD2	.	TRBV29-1	TGCAGCGTTGACGGGACTAGCGGACAAGAGACCCAGTACTTC	CSVDGTSGQETQYF
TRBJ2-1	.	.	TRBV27	TGTGCCAGCAGTTTCCTCTCAGCTAATGAGCAGTTCTTC	CASSFLSANEQFF